Each of the 29 T cell receptor beta chains below was sequenced from the same sample in a study of blood T cell repertoires in COVID-19. Using immunoSEQ multiplex PCR, the repertoire was profiled, and TCRdb retains in-frame clones only, with some absent. The sample lists approximately 490,000 clones, roughly 87% occurring once. The specimen sequenced was PBMCs or T cells enriched from blood (not recorded which). The source of these receptors is a woman younger than 30 who had recovered from COVID-19.

The chain recombines TRBV10-3 with TRBJ1-1; D is ambiguous. This CDR3 contains 15 residues. V lost 4 bases and J lost 6, with 18 bases in between. Per the germline V gene, CDR1 is ENHRY and CDR2 is SYGVKD. The CDR3: CAISAKAGVWPEAFF. The DNA of the CDR3 is TGTGCCATCAGTGCCAAGGCGGGCGTTTGGCCTGAAGCTTTCTTT.

This chain uses TRBV5-1 with TRBJ1-1; 8 nucleotides match TRBD1. Trimming cost V 3 bases and J 6 bases; bases outside gene matches: 4. The CDR3 covers 13 residues. Germline-derived CDR1 and CDR2 are SGHRS and YFSETQ. The CDR3 nucleotides are TGCGCCAGCAGCTGGAAGACAGGGGCTGAAGCTTTCTTT. It codes for CASSWKTGAEAFF.

The rearrangement joins TRBV12-3 or TRBV12-4 to TRBJ1-2; the D gene is possibly TRBD1 (5 bases). The CDR3 is 12 amino acids. Trimming took off 7 bases at V and 5 bases at J, with 11 bases between the two ends. CDR3 residues: CASTLQGYGYTF. Here the CDR3 DNA reads TGTGCCAGCACCCTCCAGGGTTATGGCTACACCTTC.

The chain links TRBV2 to TRBJ1-5, with D possibly TRBD1 on 6 matching bases. The CDR3 totals 15 residues. Germline lookup yields CDR1 SNHLY and CDR2 FYNNEI. Trimming shortened V by 4 bases and J by 4 bases, and 14 bases separated the two germline ends. CDR3 nucleotide sequence: TGTGCCAGCAGTGGGCGAGCACAGGGAAATCAGCCCCAGCATTTT. Translation gives CASSGRAQGNQPQHF.

The chain joins TRBV30 to TRBJ1-3, with TRBD1 as a possible D gene (5 bases). V shed 1 base and J shed 1 base, with 11 bases lying between them. The CDR3 covers 15 residues. In germline, CDR1 is GTSNPN, CDR2 SVGIG (reference sequence). CDR3 coding DNA: TGTGCCTGGAGTGCTCCGGGGGAGTCTGGAAACACCATATATTTT. Its protein product is CAWSAPGESGNTIYF. The full variable domain, rest sourced from reference TRBV30 and TRBJ1-3, is SQTIHQWPATLVQPVGSPLSLECTVEGTSNPNLYWYRQAAGRGLQLLFYSVGIGQISSEVPQNLSASRPQDRQFILSSKKLLLSDSGFYLCAWSAPGESGNTIYFGEGSWLTVV.

The rearrangement links TRBV9 to TRBJ1-6, with 9 positions matching TRBD1. V trimming: 4 bases; J trimming: 9 bases; junction bases outside the gene matches: 5. The CDR3 length is 14 residues. Germline V lookup: CDR1 SGDLS, CDR2 YYNGEE. The CDR3 loop reads CASSPTGGASPLHF. The CDR3 DNA sequence: TGTGCCAGCAGCCCGACAGGGGGAGCTTCACCCCTCCACTTT.

This chain uses TRBV2 with TRBJ1-5; the D is unclear. Germline V lookup: CDR1 SNHLY, CDR2 FYNNEI. Trimming cost V 0 bases and J 6 bases, with 12 bases left between them. The CDR3 covers 15 residues. The CDR3 DNA reads TGTGCCAGCAGTGAAGCTGCCTTCGGTTCTCAGCCCCAGCATTTT. Protein sequence: CASSEAAFGSQPQHF.

The V gene is TRBV28, the J gene TRBJ1-1; tentative D call: TRBD1 (6 bases). CDR1 is MDHEN, CDR2 SYDVKM, per germline. V was pared by 6 bases and J by 10 bases, with 24 bases between. The CDR3 totals 15 residues. Written as DNA, the CDR3 is TGTGCCAGCAGCCTTAGCGTGGGGGGGCGGAAGCGAGCTTTCTTT. Protein: CASSLSVGGRKRAFF.

J is TRBJ2-7 and V is TRBV2; TRBD1 agrees at 7 bases. The V gene end was trimmed by 7 bases and the J gene end by 4 bases; junction bases not matched to a gene: 7. Looked up from germline, CDR1 is SNHLY and CDR2 is FYNNEI. CDR3 length: 13 residues. CDR3 region: CASMVGGGYEQYF. CDR3 bases: TGTGCCAGCATGGTAGGGGGCGGGTACGAGCAGTACTTC.

V usage is TRBV12-3 or TRBV12-4 and J usage is TRBJ2-3, with D perhaps TRBD2 (6 bases). This CDR3 is 13 amino acids long. Trimming left V 6 bases short and J 6 bases short, with 13 bases between. In DNA, the CDR3 is TGTGCCAGCAGGACGGGGGTCTGGGATACGCAGTATTTT. This encodes CASRTGVWDTQYF.

This clone occurred once. The rearrangement joins TRBV25-1 to TRBJ2-1; 13 nucleotides align to TRBD2. The CDR3 totals 15 residues. With V trimmed by 3 bases and J by 10 bases, 6 bases remained unmatched. CDR1 and CDR2 (germline): MGHDK, SYGVNS. The CDR3 DNA reads TGTGCCAGCAGTGACCCCCGACTAGCGGGGGGCGAGCAGTTCTTC. Encoded protein: CASSDPRLAGGEQFF.

The chain carries TRBV2 and TRBJ2-1; 7 bases are shared with TRBD1. The CDR3 contains 15 residues. V lost 6 bases to trimming and J lost 2 bases; unmatched junction nucleotides: 7. From germline, CDR1 is SNHLY and CDR2 FYNNEI. CDR3 coding DNA: TGTGCCAGCAGCTCGACAGGGCTAACCTACAATGAGCAGTTCTTC. Translated: CASSSTGLTYNEQFF.

Points on this clone: The same CDR3 arises from other DNA sequences in this sample as well. This rearrangement joins TRBV2 to TRBJ2-3, with unresolved D. Trimming took off 8 bases at V and 1 base at J, with 7 bases between the two ends. The CDR3 has 12 amino acids. CDR1 is SNHLY and CDR2 is FYNNEI in the germline V gene. The CDR3 bases are TGTGCCAGCCGAGGCGGCACAGATACGCAGTATTTT. It codes for CASRGGTDTQYF. Based on the CDR3 plus reference TRBV2 and TRBJ2-3, the full variable domain is EPEVTQTPSHQVTQMGQEVILRCVPISNHLYFYWYRQILGQKVEFLVSFYNNEISEKSEIFDDQFSVERPDGSNFTLKIRSTKLEDSAMYFCASRGGTDTQYFGPGTRLTVL.

The CDR3 DNA follows: TGTGCCAGCAGCTCGGGACAGGTGGGGAACACTGAAGCTTTCTTT. This gives the protein CASSSGQVGNTEAFF. V and J are TRBV5-4 and TRBJ1-1, with 8 bases that match TRBD1. There are 15 residues in the CDR3. V shed 3 bases, J shed 1 base, and the junction held 5 bases outside the gene matches. The V gene's germline CDR1 is SGHNT and CDR2 YYREEE (reference sequence). The full variable domain, with the rest looked up from reference TRBV5-4 and TRBJ1-1, is ETGVTQSPTHLIKTRGQQVTLRCSSQSGHNTVSWYQQALGQGPQFIFQYYREEENGRGNFPPRFSGLQFPNYSSELNVNALELDDSALYLCASSSGQVGNTEAFFGQGTRLTVV.

This sequence joins TRBV19 and TRBJ1-6; 10 bases are shared with TRBD1. V lost 8 bases to trimming and J lost 6 bases; unmatched junction nucleotides: 1. Germline V CDR1 and CDR2: LNHDA, SQIVND (reference sequence). CDR3 size: 13 residues. The CDR3 loop reads CASWDRGNSPLHF. In DNA, the CDR3 is TGTGCCAGTTGGGACAGGGGTAATTCACCCCTCCACTTT.

This clone turned up a few times. The chain recombines TRBV11-2 with TRBJ2-7; D gene unclear. There are 13 residues in the CDR3. Germline V lookup: CDR1 SGHAT, CDR2 FQNNGV. With 5 bases removed from V and 8 bases from J, the gap between germline ends came to 16 bases. The CDR3 coding sequence is TGTGCCAGCAGCAATGACAATGGTAGGAAGCAGTACTTC. Its protein product is CASSNDNGRKQYF.

The chain joins TRBV27 to TRBJ1-1, with 9 nucleotides matching TRBD1. Germline-derived CDR1 and CDR2 are MNHEY and SMNVEV (reference sequence). Germline trimming cut 5 bases from V and 10 bases from J; bases unmatched to any gene: 17. This CDR3 spans 16 amino acids. The CDR3 reads CASSPILPGQGAGAFF. The CDR3 region has the DNA TGTGCCAGCAGTCCCATACTACCGGGACAGGGAGCTGGAGCTTTCTTT.

This clone has more than one count but fewer than ten. The chain combines TRBV28 with TRBJ2-5; perhaps TRBD2 as D (5 bases). The germline CDR1 and CDR2 sequences are MDHEN and SYDVKM. The CDR3 totals 13 residues. The V and J ends lost 2 bases and 13 bases respectively, with 17 bases between them. For the CDR3, the DNA is TGTGCCAGCAGTTTAGTGGGGAGTTCTTACCGGTACTTC. It codes for CASSLVGSSYRYF.

CDR3: CASSPRDLANYGYTF. The DNA of the CDR3 is TGTGCCAGCAGCCCCCGGGATCTAGCTAACTATGGCTACACCTTC. This rearrangement joins TRBV21-1 to TRBJ1-2. TRBV21-1 is a pseudogene locus. This CDR3 is built from 15 residues.

The chain employs TRBV4-1 and TRBJ1-2; 7 bases map to TRBD1. The CDR3 is made up of 15 amino acids. Per the germline V gene, CDR1 is MGHRA and CDR2 is YSYEKL. Losses at the gene ends were 1 base for V and 2 bases for J; bases not matched to a gene: 4. CDR3 sequence (DNA): TGCGCCAGCAGCCAAGTCGGGACAGCCAACTATGGCTACACCTTC. This encodes CASSQVGTANYGYTF.

CDR3: CSASTTAFSQPQHF. CDR3 nucleotide sequence: TGCAGTGCTAGTACTACGGCATTTAGTCAGCCCCAGCATTTT. The rearrangement links TRBV20-1 to TRBJ1-5; D gene unclear. Germline V gene data show CDR1 as DFQATT and CDR2 as SNEGSKA (reference sequence). The CDR3 is 14 amino acids. The germline V and J ends were trimmed by 3 bases and 6 bases, with 15 bases remaining between them.

The table lists this clone with a few counts. V and J are TRBV7-8 and TRBJ2-1, with TRBD2 as a possible D gene (5 bases). The CDR3 covers 14 residues. Germline CDR1 is SGHVS and CDR2 is FQNEAQ. V was trimmed by 5 bases and J by 4 bases, leaving 12 bases between them. CDR3 region: CASSPRTFYNEQFF. Written as DNA, the CDR3 is TGTGCCAGCAGCCCCAGGACTTTTTACAATGAGCAGTTCTTC.

The genes are TRBV28 and TRBJ2-7; TRBD1 matches 8 bases. The CDR3 consists of 15 residues. The germline CDR1 and CDR2 sequences are MDHEN and SYDVKM. The J segment lost 2 bases and the V segment lost 2 bases, leaving 5 bases of the junction unmatched. CDR3 nucleotides: TGTGCCAGCAGTTTAGCGGGGACAGGAACCTACGAGCAGTACTTC. It specifies CASSLAGTGTYEQYF. The full variable domain, in which reference TRBV28 and TRBJ2-7 provide the parts outside the CDR3, is DVKVTQSSRYLVKRTGEKVFLECVQDMDHENMFWYRQDPGLGLRLIYFSYDVKMKEKGDIPEGYSVSREKKERFSLILESASTNQTSMYLCASSLAGTGTYEQYFGPGTRLTVT.

V gene TRBV5-6 combines with J gene TRBJ2-2; D is perhaps TRBD1 (6 bases). The germline CDR1 and CDR2 sequences are SGHDT and YYEEEE. The CDR3 length is 16 residues. The ends were cut back, 4 bases at V and 0 bases at J, with 13 bases in the middle. CDR3 sequence reads: CASSLRNRANTGELFF. The DNA of the CDR3 is TGTGCCAGCAGCCTGAGGAACAGGGCGAACACCGGGGAGCTGTTTTTT. Drawing the rest from reference TRBV5-6 and TRBJ2-2, the complete variable domain is DAGVTQSPTHLIKTRGQQVTLRCSPKSGHDTVSWYQQALGQGPQFIFQYYEEEERQRGNFPDRFSGHQFPNYSSELNVNALLLGDSALYLCASSLRNRANTGELFFGEGSRLTVL.

The gene calls are TRBV10-3 and TRBJ1-1; no reliable D call. This CDR3 has 13 residues. The germline CDR1 and CDR2 sequences are ENHRY and SYGVKD. V shed 7 bases and J shed 5 bases, with 14 bases lying between them. CDR3 protein: CAINRVERTEAFF. Here the CDR3 DNA reads TGTGCCATCAACCGGGTCGAGAGGACTGAAGCTTTCTTT.

V is TRBV2 and J is TRBJ2-1; D is perhaps TRBD2 (5 bases). This CDR3 has 15 residues. Germline loops: CDR1 SNHLY, CDR2 FYNNEI. V was shortened by 7 bases and J by 0 bases, with 13 bases between the two germline ends. The CDR3 loop reads CASMMDLSSYNEQFF. CDR3 bases: TGTGCCAGCATGATGGACTTGAGCTCCTACAATGAGCAGTTCTTC.

This clone occurred once. The rearrangement joins TRBV5-1 to TRBJ1-1; 7 bases match TRBD1. CDR1 and CDR2 (germline): SGHRS, YFSETQ. The CDR3 spans 15 residues. The junction had 11 bases not matched to a gene; V was cut back by 4 bases and J by 5 bases. The CDR3 DNA reads as TGCGCCAGCAGCCTAGATCAGGGGGTGAGAACTGAAGCTTTCTTT. It encodes CASSLDQGVRTEAFF.

V usage is TRBV20-1 and J usage is TRBJ1-2; the D gene is possibly TRBD1 (5 bases). This CDR3 has 11 residues. Germline assignment: CDR1 DFQATT and CDR2 SNEGSKA (reference sequence). Here the CDR3 reads CRSSRGRSYTF. The CDR3 bases are TGCAGGTCGTCAAGGGGCAGGAGCTACACCTTC.

V gene TRBV5-4 combines with J gene TRBJ2-5, with D perhaps TRBD2 (6 bases). This CDR3 has 16 residues. Germline V lookup: CDR1 SGHNT, CDR2 YYREEE (reference sequence). The V end lost 0 bases, the J end lost 2 bases, and 14 bases lay between the germline ends. The CDR3 spells CASSLVVGGAQETQYF. The CDR3 DNA is TGTGCCAGCAGCTTGGTGGTCGGCGGGGCTCAAGAGACCCAGTACTTC. Full variable domain (remainder filled in from reference TRBV5-4 and TRBJ2-5): ETGVTQSPTHLIKTRGQQVTLRCSSQSGHNTVSWYQQALGQGPQFIFQYYREEENGRGNFPPRFSGLQFPNYSSELNVNALELDDSALYLCASSLVVGGAQETQYFGPGTRLLVL.